What follows are 17 T cell receptor beta chains derived from one specimen sequenced in a study of vaccination effects on CD4 cells after COVID-19. Their cognate antigens are unknown. Measured with immunoSEQ multiplex PCR; TCRdb has only the in-frame clones, and not every one. The sample lists fewer than 85,000 clones, 74% occurring once. On day 10 of culture, CD4+ T cells were separated out. Participants each got two BNT162b2 or mRNA-1273 vaccine doses. The source material was CD4+ T cells from PBMCs cultured without peptide, sampled after COVID-19 vaccination. These receptors came from a human donor who received a COVID-19 vaccine.

This clone came up a few times. This chain links TRBV7-9 with TRBJ2-2; D is perhaps TRBD2 (5 bases). Per the germline V gene, CDR1 is SEHNR and CDR2 is FQNEAQ (reference sequence). V lost 5 bases and J 2 bases, leaving 9 bases between the germline ends. This CDR3 contains 14 residues. The CDR3 region has the DNA TGTGCCAGCAGCCTAGGGAGTAACACCGGGGAGCTGTTTTTT. It encodes CASSLGSNTGELFF.

This clone was detected once. This chain uses TRBV5-1 with TRBJ1-1; tentative D call: TRBD1 (6 bases). V lost 1 base and J lost 7, with 14 bases in between. Germline CDR1 is SGHRS and CDR2 is YFSETQ. The CDR3 sequence is 14 residues long. CDR3 amino acids: CASSLKAGVNEAFF. The CDR3 region has the DNA TGCGCCAGCAGCTTGAAGGCAGGGGTGAATGAAGCTTTCTTT.

This clone was detected only once. The chain employs TRBV5-1 and TRBJ2-2; TRBD1 agrees at 8 bases. J lost 2 bases, V lost 5 bases, and 5 bases had no gene match. Germline assignment: CDR1 SGHRS and CDR2 YFSETQ. The CDR3 is 15 residues long. Here the CDR3 DNA reads TGCGCCAGCAGTGCCGGGACAGGCAACACCGGGGAGCTGTTTTTT. Its translation is CASSAGTGNTGELFF.

Turning to this clone: The identical CDR3 is also encoded by other nucleotide sequences in the sample. J is TRBJ2-5 and V is TRBV18; weak D call: TRBD2 (6 bases). This CDR3 is built from 13 residues. The V gene lost 3 bases and the J gene lost 1 base, with 6 bases spanning the gap. From germline, CDR1 is KGHSH and CDR2 LQKENI. The CDR3 DNA is TGTGCCAGCTCACCGGGACTCCAAGAGACCCAGTACTTC. This translates into CASSPGLQETQYF.

This clone came up a few times. The chain employs TRBV2 and TRBJ1-6; 9 nucleotides line up with TRBD1. Per the germline V gene, CDR1 is SNHLY and CDR2 is FYNNEI. Trimming removed 3 bases from V and 9 bases from J; junction bases left unmatched: 6. The CDR3 has 15 residues. CDR3 nucleotides: TGTGCCAGCAGTGATCGAGACAGGGGGAGTTCACCCCTCCACTTT. Protein product: CASSDRDRGSSPLHF.

This chain connects TRBV29-1 to TRBJ2-7; D possibly matches TRBD1 or TRBD2 (5 bases each). With 0 bases removed from V and 7 bases from J, the gap between germline ends came to 19 bases. The germline V gene has CDR1 SQVTM and CDR2 ANQGSEA. CDR3 length: 15 amino acids. The CDR3 sequence: CSVEEGPGPTDEQYV. The CDR3 nucleotides read TGCAGCGTTGAAGAAGGACCGGGACCGACAGATGAGCAGTACGTC.

The chain employs TRBV3-1 (or the pseudogene TRBV3-2) and TRBJ1-3; weak D call: TRBD1 (6 bases). Looked up from germline, CDR1 is LGHDT and CDR2 is YNNKEL (reference sequence). V was pared by 6 bases and J by 2 bases, with 14 bases between. The CDR3 has 15 residues. CDR3 amino acids: CASSYSPGAGNTIYF. In nucleotides, the CDR3 is TGTGCCAGCAGTTACTCCCCAGGGGCTGGAAACACCATATATTTT.

The chain links TRBV11-1 to TRBJ2-5, with a weak D call TRBD2 (6 bases). Per germline, CDR1 SGHAT and CDR2 FQDESV (reference sequence). Trimming took 2 bases from V and 7 from J, leaving 11 bases between them. The CDR3 is 13 residues long. Written as DNA, the CDR3 is TGTGCCAGCAGCTTACAAACTAGCCCGACCCAGTACTTC. This gives the protein CASSLQTSPTQYF.

CDR3: CASSQAGISTEAFF. CDR3 nucleotide sequence: TGTGCCAGCAGCCAAGCAGGGATCAGCACTGAAGCTTTCTTT. This chain connects TRBV3-1 (or the pseudogene TRBV3-2) to TRBJ1-1, with D tentatively TRBD1 (5 bases). Germline V gives CDR1 LGHDT, CDR2 YNNKEL (reference sequence). V dropped 1 base and J dropped 4 bases, with 10 bases sitting between them. The CDR3 is made up of 14 amino acids.

This chain uses TRBV5-1 with TRBJ2-5, with 9 bases fitting TRBD2. The length of the CDR3 is 17 residues. Germline CDR1 reads SGHRS; CDR2 reads YFSETQ. The ends lost 4 bases at V and 4 bases at J; junction bases unmatched: 14. The CDR3 DNA reads TGCGCCAGCAGCCAATACTTTACCGGGACTAGCTCAGAGACCCAGTACTTC. This gives the protein CASSQYFTGTSSETQYF.

The chain employs TRBV5-1 and TRBJ2-6; no definite D call. Trimming took off 0 bases at V and 0 bases at J, with 4 bases between the two ends. CDR3 length: 15 amino acids. Germline lookup yields CDR1 SGHRS and CDR2 YFSETQ. The CDR3 is CASSLALSGANVLTF. DNA of the CDR3: TGCGCCAGCAGCTTGGCCCTCTCTGGGGCCAACGTCCTGACTTTC.

This chain links TRBV9 with TRBJ2-5; 8 bases line up with TRBD2. Trimming removed 0 bases from V and 5 bases from J; junction bases left unmatched: 9. The CDR3 sequence is 16 residues long. Germline CDR1 reads SGDLS; CDR2 reads YYNGEE. CDR3 sequence (DNA): TGTGCCAGCAGCGTAGATTCGGGGGGGGGCGTCGAGACCCAGTACTTC. Translated, it gives CASSVDSGGGVETQYF.

The chain joins TRBV28 to TRBJ2-7; weak D call: TRBD1 (6 bases). The germline CDR1 and CDR2 sequences are MDHEN and SYDVKM. Trimming took 5 bases from V and 4 from J, leaving 12 bases between them. This CDR3 region has 13 residues. Here the CDR3 DNA reads TGTGCCAGCAGTGAGCTACAGGGATACGAGCAGTACGTC. Translating it yields CASSELQGYEQYV.

The chain links TRBV7-2 to TRBJ1-2; 8 bases line up with TRBD1. Germline V gives CDR1 SGHTA, CDR2 FQGNSA. CDR3 size: 14 residues. The V and J ends lost 5 bases and 2 bases, in that order; junction bases with no gene match: 4. DNA of the CDR3: TGTGCCAGCAGCACGGACAGGGCGAACTATGGCTACACCTTC. Translated: CASSTDRANYGYTF.

This clone was seen only once. This chain links TRBV6-5 with TRBJ1-2; 9 bases align to TRBD1. Germline CDR1 MNHEY, CDR2 SVGAGI. There are 15 residues in the CDR3. After removal of 2 bases from V and 1 base from J, the junction contained 2 bases not matched to a gene. The CDR3 protein is CASSYLGQGNYGYTF. In nucleotides, the CDR3 is TGTGCCAGCAGTTACCTGGGACAGGGTAACTATGGCTACACCTTC.

The V and J genes are TRBV15 and TRBJ2-7; D possibly uses TRBD1 or TRBD2 (5 bases each). CDR1 is LNHNV and CDR2 is YYDKDF in the germline V gene (reference sequence). The CDR3 contains 14 residues. V was cut by 1 base and J by 1 base, with 8 bases left in between. The CDR3 spells CATSRGDGSYEQYV. CDR3 nucleotides: TGTGCCACCAGCAGAGGGGACGGTTCCTACGAGCAGTACGTC.

The J gene is TRBJ1-1, the V gene TRBV24-1, with a possible D match to TRBD1 (5 bases). This CDR3 region has 17 residues. Trimming cost V 3 bases and J 0 bases, with 16 bases left between them. The germline CDR1 and CDR2 sequences are KGHDR and SFDVKD. Here the CDR3 DNA reads TGTGCCACCAGTGATGCGCGGAACGGGGGGGTGAACACTGAAGCTTTCTTT. Protein product: CATSDARNGGVNTEAFF.